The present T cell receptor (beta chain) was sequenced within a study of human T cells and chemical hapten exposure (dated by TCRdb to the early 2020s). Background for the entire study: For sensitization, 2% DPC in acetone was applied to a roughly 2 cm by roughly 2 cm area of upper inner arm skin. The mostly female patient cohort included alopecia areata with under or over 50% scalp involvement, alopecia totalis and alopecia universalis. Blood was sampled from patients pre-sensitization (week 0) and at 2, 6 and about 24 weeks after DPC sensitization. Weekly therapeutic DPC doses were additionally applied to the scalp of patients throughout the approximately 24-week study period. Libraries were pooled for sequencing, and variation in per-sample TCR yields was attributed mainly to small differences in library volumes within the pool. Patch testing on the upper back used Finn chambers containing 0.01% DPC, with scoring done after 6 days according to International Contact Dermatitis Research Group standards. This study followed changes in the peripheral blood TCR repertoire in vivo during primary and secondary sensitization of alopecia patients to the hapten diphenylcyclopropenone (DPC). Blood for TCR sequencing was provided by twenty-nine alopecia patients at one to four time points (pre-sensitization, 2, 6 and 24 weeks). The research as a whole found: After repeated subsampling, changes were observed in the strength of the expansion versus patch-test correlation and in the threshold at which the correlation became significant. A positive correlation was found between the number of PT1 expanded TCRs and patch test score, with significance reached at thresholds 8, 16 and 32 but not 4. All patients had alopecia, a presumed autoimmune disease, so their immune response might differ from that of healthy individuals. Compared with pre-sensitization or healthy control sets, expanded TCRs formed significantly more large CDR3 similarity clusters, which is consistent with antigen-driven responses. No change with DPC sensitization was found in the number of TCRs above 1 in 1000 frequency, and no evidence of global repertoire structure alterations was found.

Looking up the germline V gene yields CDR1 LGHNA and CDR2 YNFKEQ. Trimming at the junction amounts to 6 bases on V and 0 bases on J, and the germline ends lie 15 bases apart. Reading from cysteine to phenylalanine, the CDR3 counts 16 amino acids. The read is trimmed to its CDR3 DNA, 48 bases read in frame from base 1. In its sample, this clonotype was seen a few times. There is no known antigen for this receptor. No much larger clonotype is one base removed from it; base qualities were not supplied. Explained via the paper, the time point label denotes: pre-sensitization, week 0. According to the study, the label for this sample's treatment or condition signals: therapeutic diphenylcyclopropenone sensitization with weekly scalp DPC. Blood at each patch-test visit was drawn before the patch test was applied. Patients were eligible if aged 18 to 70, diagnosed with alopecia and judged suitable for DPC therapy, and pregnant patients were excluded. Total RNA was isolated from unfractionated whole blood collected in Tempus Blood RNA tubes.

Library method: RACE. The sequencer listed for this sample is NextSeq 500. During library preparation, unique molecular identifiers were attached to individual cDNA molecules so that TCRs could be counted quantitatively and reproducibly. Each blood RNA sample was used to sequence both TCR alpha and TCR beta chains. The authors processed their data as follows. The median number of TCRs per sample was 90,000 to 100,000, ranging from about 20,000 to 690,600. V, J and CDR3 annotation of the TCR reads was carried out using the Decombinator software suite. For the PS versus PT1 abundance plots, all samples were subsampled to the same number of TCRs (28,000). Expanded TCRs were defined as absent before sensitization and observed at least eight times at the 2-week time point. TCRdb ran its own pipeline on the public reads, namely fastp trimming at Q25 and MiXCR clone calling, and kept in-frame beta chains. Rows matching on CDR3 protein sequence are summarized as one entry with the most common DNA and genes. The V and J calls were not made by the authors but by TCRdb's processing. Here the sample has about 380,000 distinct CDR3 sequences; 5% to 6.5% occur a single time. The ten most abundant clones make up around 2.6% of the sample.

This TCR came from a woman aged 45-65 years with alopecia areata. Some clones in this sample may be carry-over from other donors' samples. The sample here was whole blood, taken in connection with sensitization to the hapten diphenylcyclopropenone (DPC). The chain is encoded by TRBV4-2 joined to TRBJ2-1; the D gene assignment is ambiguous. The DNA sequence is TGTGCCAGCAGTCCATTTGCGGAGACCTCCTACAATGAGCAGTTCTTC. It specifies CASSPFAETSYNEQFF.